This section outlines one T cell receptor beta chain sequence together with its context. This sample is drawn from a study of blood T cell repertoires in COVID-19. Repertoires were generated with immunoSEQ multiplex PCR, while TCRdb's copy carries only in-frame clones and drops some. The sample has some 340,000 clones; 85% are singletons. The CDR3 is 12 residues long. Germline V CDR1 and CDR2: LNHNV, YYDKDF (reference sequence). V lost 0 bases and J 8 bases, leaving 7 bases between the germline ends. Specimen: peripheral blood. This TCR derives from a young woman with acute or convalescent COVID-19. The V gene is TRBV15, the J gene TRBJ1-1; D is unresolved. Written as DNA, the CDR3 is TGTGCCACCAGCAGAGATTTCAGGGAAGCTTTCTTT. This gives the protein CATSRDFREAFF.